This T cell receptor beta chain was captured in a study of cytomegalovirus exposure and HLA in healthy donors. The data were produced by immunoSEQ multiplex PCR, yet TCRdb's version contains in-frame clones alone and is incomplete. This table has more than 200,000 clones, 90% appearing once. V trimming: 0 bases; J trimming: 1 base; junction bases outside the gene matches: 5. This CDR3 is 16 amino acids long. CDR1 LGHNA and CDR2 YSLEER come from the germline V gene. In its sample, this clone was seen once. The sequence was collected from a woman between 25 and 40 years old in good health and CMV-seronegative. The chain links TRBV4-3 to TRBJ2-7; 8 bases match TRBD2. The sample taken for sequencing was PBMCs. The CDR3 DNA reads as TGCGCCAGCAGCCAAGATCCGGGACTAGGATCCTACGAGCAGTACTTC. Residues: CASSQDPGLGSYEQYF.